This T cell receptor (beta chain) came from a study of T cell responses to AZD1222 COVID-19 vaccine (dated by TCRdb to the early 2020s). About the study as a whole: AZD1222 recipients whose second dose came at about 4 weeks and those whose second dose came at about 12 weeks were combined into one group, since spike-specific TCR depth and breadth did not differ between the two schedules. A total of over 230 trial participants underwent TCR sequencing, of whom about 200 had received two doses of AZD1222 and approximately 25 had received two doses of the MenACWY control vaccine. Trial participants were enrolled by age into 18-55, 56-69 and 70-plus year subgroups, with around 140, 26 and 57 TCR-sequenced participants respectively.

This clone was recorded a few times. What antigen it recognizes has not been identified. No clone much larger than this one lies a single base away; base qualities are absent. The full study reports these points: Participants were mostly white British and included more females than males, and it was suggested by the authors that clonal diversity may have been underestimated. After two AZD1222 doses, both the breadth and the depth of spike-specific TCRs were significantly higher than at day 0 and than in MenACWY recipients. The vaccine-associated CD4 TCRs covered the entire spike protein, and the dominant responses fell in regions 160-218 and 743-854. Because no samples from the day 14 peak response were available, repertoires could be characterized only after the peak T cell response. Only five to seven AZD1222 recipients were SARS-CoV-2 seropositive at baseline, limiting conclusions about previously exposed vaccinees. Epitopes outside the regions mutated in the B.1.351 and B.1.1.7 variants were reportedly recognized by nearly half of the unique spike-specific TCRs. In the small 56-69-year group, the increase in depth fell short of significance, most likely because of low power.

Reading the label with the study, this specimen's time point is: baseline before first vaccination. Samples from vaccinated people were obtained from the UK trials COV001 and COV002, which included a single-blind randomized controlled phase 2/3 trial of AZD1222 (ChAdOx1 nCoV-19) in healthy adults. Trial participant PBMC samples were collected at day 0 and day 28 after the second dose for TCRbeta chain sequencing. Its CDR3 holds 11 amino acids, cysteine through phenylalanine. The only DNA kept is the CDR3, 33 bases in frame from the first base. V is reduced by 5 bases and J by 7 bases, leaving a spacing of 9 bases between them. The germline V gene yields MDHEN for CDR1 and SYDVKM for CDR2. The CDR3 regions of human TCRbeta chains were subjected to immunosequencing. As for the authors' bioinformatics: TCRs in the repertoires were matched against a reference library of SARS-CoV-2-specific TCRs that had been generated with the MIRA antigen-specificity platform. Breadth was defined as the fraction of unique TCRs that were SARS-CoV-2-associated. Depth was defined as the fraction of total T cells that were SARS-CoV-2-associated. Using the MIRA data, each spike-specific TCR was assigned both to the spike region to which the TCR was reactive and to a CD4 or CD8 class. Log10-transformed breadth and depth values were compared by one-way ANOVA with Sidak's multiple comparisons tests. TCRdb holds this immuneACCESS table with in-frame rearrangements only. Some clones are missing; in checked studies, unresolved V genes explain under half, and the rest has no known cause. The V and J calls and clone size were taken over from that table, and D and trimming were inferred from the DNA. Present in this sample are about 130,000 clones, more than 85% of which were seen just once. The ten largest clonotypes hold 1.5% to 2% of the sample.

The chain couples TRBV28 to TRBJ2-7, with the identity of the D gene unclear. Here the sequenced sample was peripheral blood, taken on day 0 of AZD1222 vaccination. This TCR derives from an adult in good health. The DNA sequence is TGTGCCAGCAGTCCCCTAGTAGAGCAGTACTTC. The translation is CASSPLVEQYF.